Listed here is a single T cell receptor (beta chain). Its matching antigen is unknown. Repertoires were generated with immunoSEQ multiplex PCR, while TCRdb's copy carries only in-frame clones and drops some. This repertoire shows about 19,000 clones, 75% to 85% found once; its top ten account for about 20%. This sample is drawn from a study of PD-1 blockade in classical Hodgkin lymphoma. Study outcomes and limitations: Exclusion was applied to patients who started nivolumab under 1 year after ASCT. CD4+ TCR diversity rose significantly by C4D1, and CD8+ TCR diversity did not. Similar baseline diversity was found in complete responders and newly diagnosed patients. Before treatment, TCR diversity in newly diagnosed patients was reportedly lower than in healthy donors.

The time point: cycle 4 day 1 (C4D1), after more than five weeks of nivolumab. The patients all showed relapse after autologous stem cell transplantation, while their brentuximab vedotin exposure varied. Between the trimmed V and J ends, which lost 2 bases and 5 bases, there was a span of 16 bases. CDR1 and CDR2 (germline): SGHTA, FQGNSA. The CDR3 spans 16 residues. This sample comprised peripheral blood mononuclear cells (PBMCs), obtained before the fourth cycle of nivolumab. V usage is TRBV7-2 and J usage is TRBJ2-1; D is ambiguous. This TCR derives from a human donor with classical Hodgkin lymphoma. CDR3 residues: CASSLRAAGANNEQFF. The CDR3 DNA reads as TGTGCCAGCAGCTTAAGGGCAGCAGGAGCTAACAATGAGCAGTTCTTC.